The following is a TCR beta chain sequence with its context. The CDR3 has 16 residues. Germline CDR1 and CDR2: SNHLY and FYNNEI. J was trimmed by 5 bases and V by 6 bases; bases with no gene match: 11. These data are taken from a study of blood T cell repertoires in COVID-19. About the study: The origin of the acute and convalescent COVID-19 samples was the United States, Italy and Spain. The cDNA or gDNA used as material had been derived from T cells, B-cell-depleted T cells, or PBMCs.

Original processing methods: It was from reference gene primer amplification that nucleated cell counts were estimated. TCRdb's copy holds only in-frame clones and misses some; the assay was immunoSEQ multiplex PCR. V and J calls plus clone size are reproduced from that table; the DNA served to infer D and trimming. Among around 210,000 clones listed, approximately 91% were seen once. This sequence was found in a man aged 50 or older with COVID-19, enrolled during active disease. This chain uses TRBV2 with TRBJ2-5, with 11 nucleotides matching TRBD1. Material: peripheral blood. The CDR3 loop is CASSAGTGGYRETQYF. The DNA for the CDR3 is TGTGCCAGCAGCGCCGGGACAGGGGGTTATCGGGAGACCCAGTACTTC.